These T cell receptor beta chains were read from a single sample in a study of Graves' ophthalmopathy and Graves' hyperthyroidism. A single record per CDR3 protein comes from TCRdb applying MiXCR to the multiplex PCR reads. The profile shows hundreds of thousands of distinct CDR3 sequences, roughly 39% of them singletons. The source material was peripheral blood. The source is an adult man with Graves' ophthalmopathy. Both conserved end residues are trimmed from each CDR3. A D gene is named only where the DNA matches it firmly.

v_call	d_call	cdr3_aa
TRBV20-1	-	SARDVGDRDTEAF
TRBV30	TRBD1	AWSGGGGQPQH
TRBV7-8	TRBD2	ASSPGLAGLISYEQY
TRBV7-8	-	ASSSRANVLT
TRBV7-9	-	ASSPRQVFDTGELF
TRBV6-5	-	ASMPASGWLEQY
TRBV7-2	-	ASSSQRQINQPLH
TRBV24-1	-	ATSEGEWDGYT
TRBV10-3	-	AISGSGVQPQH
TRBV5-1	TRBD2	ASSWGWLAGGTGELF
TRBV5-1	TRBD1	ASSLQGGVFYEQY
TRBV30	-	AWSVPHRVNEKLF
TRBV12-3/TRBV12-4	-	ASSGSWGEQY
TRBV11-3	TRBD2	ASSQAGLAGLESYEQY
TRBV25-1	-	ASSQDLWQGEADTQY
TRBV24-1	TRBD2	ATSDLFPGLAVQETQY
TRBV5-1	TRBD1	ASSSTGTGPNYGYT
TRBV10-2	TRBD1	ASSEFRTTGGSYEQY
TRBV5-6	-	ASSSGLTDGNGELF
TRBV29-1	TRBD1	SVARDRGLFGYT
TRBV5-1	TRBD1	ASSKGQGRGGGYT
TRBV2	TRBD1	ASSVQGVNTIY
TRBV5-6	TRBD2	ASSIGLEETQY
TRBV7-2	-	ASSNSVGGELF
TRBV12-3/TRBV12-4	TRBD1	ASSSAVTGGNQPQH
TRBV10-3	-	AIRRDHQPGELF
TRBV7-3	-	ASSSAGTSSYNEQF
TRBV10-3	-	AISASGGRGETIY
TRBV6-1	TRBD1	AGSTGNGNTIY